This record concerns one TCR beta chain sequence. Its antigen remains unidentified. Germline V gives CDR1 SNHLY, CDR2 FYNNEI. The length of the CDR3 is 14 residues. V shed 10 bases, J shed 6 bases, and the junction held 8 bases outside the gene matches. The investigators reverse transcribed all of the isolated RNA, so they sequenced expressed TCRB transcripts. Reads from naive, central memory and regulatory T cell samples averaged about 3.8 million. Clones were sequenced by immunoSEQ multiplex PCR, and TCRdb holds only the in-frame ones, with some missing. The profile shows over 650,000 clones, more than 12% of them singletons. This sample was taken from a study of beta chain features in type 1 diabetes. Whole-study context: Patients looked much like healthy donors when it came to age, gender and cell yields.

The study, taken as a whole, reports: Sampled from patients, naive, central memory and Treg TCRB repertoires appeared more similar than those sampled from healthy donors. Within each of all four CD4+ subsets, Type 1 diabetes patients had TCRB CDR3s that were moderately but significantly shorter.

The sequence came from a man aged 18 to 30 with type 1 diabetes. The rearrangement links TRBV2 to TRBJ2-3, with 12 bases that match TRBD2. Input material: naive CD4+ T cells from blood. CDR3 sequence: CAKETSGRRDTQYF. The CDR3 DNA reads TGTGCCAAGGAGACTAGCGGGAGACGGGATACGCAGTATTTT.